These T cell receptor beta chains were read from a single sample in a study of cytomegalovirus exposure and HLA in healthy donors. The data were produced by immunoSEQ multiplex PCR, yet TCRdb's version contains in-frame clones alone and is incomplete. The repertoire consists of tens of thousands of clones, with over 9% occurring once and the leading ten covering roughly 22%. Source material: PBMCs. These receptors all stem from a man in his sixties in good health and CMV-seropositive. The CDR3 runs from the conserved cysteine through the conserved F or W. D genes are given only for firm matches. Part of the rows lack a size; the others show once, few, many or a class for expanded clones.

D: NA; V: TRBV1; J: TRBJ2-3; size: few; CDR3: CTSSQLAGGPSTDTQYF; DNA: TGCACCAGCAGCCAACTAGCGGGGGGGCCGAGCACAGATACGCAGTATTTT
D: TRBD2; V: TRBV7-2; J: TRBJ2-3; size: NA; CDR3: CASSLYATSGNTDTQYF; DNA: TGTGCCAGCAGCCTCTATGCCACTAGCGGAAACACAGATACGCAGTATTTT
D: NA; V: TRBV28; J: TRBJ2-3; size: few; CDR3: CASSFGLATDTQYF; DNA: TGTGCCAGCAGTTTCGGTCTAGCCACAGATACGCAGTATTTT
D: TRBD2; V: TRBV28; J: TRBJ2-1; size: NA; CDR3: CASRASGYNEQFF; DNA: TGTGCCAGCAGGGCTAGCGGTTACAATGAGCAGTTCTTC
D: TRBD1; V: TRBV4-1; J: TRBJ1-5; size: NA; CDR3: CASSHAPGQGAGNQPQHF; DNA: TGCGCCAGCAGCCATGCTCCGGGACAGGGGGCCGGCAATCAGCCCCAGCATTTT
D: TRBD1; V: TRBV29-1; J: TRBJ2-7; size: few; CDR3: CSAVTGTGAYEQYF; DNA: TGCAGCGCGGTCACCGGGACAGGAGCCTACGAGCAGTACTTC
D: NA; V: TRBV28; J: TRBJ1-5; size: few; CDR3: CASMSGVSNQPQHF; DNA: TGTGCCAGCATGTCAGGGGTTAGCAATCAGCCCCAGCATTTT
D: NA; V: TRBV28; J: TRBJ2-1; size: few; CDR3: CASTPGSPYNEQFF; DNA: TGTGCCAGTACTCCAGGGTCCCCCTACAATGAGCAGTTCTTC
D: TRBD2; V: TRBV6-1; J: TRBJ2-5; size: NA; CDR3: CASSDRPSGGRETQYF; DNA: TGTGCCAGCAGTGATCGTCCTAGCGGGGGGCGGGAGACCCAGTACTTC
D: NA; V: TRBV28; J: TRBJ2-2; size: NA; CDR3: CASSRVRVSNTGELFF; DNA: TGTGCCAGCAGCCGAGTCCGTGTATCAAACACCGGGGAGCTGTTTTTT
D: TRBD1; V: TRBV28; J: TRBJ1-1; size: NA; CDR3: CASTPGQMNTEAFF; DNA: TGTGCCAGCACCCCGGGACAGATGAACACTGAAGCTTTCTTT
D: NA; V: TRBV28; J: TRBJ2-3; size: few; CDR3: CASSLAGPSTDTQYF; DNA: TGTGCCAGCAGTTTAGCGGGACCGAGCACAGATACGCAGTATTTT
D: NA; V: TRBV27; J: TRBJ1-5; size: few; CDR3: CASSSKEGSYQPQHF; DNA: TGTGCCAGCAGTTCGAAAGAGGGTTCGTATCAGCCCCAGCATTTT
D: NA; V: TRBV10-3; J: TRBJ1-5; size: NA; CDR3: CAISESGSGQPQHF; DNA: TGTGCCATCAGTGAGTCCGGGAGTGGGCAGCCCCAGCATTTT